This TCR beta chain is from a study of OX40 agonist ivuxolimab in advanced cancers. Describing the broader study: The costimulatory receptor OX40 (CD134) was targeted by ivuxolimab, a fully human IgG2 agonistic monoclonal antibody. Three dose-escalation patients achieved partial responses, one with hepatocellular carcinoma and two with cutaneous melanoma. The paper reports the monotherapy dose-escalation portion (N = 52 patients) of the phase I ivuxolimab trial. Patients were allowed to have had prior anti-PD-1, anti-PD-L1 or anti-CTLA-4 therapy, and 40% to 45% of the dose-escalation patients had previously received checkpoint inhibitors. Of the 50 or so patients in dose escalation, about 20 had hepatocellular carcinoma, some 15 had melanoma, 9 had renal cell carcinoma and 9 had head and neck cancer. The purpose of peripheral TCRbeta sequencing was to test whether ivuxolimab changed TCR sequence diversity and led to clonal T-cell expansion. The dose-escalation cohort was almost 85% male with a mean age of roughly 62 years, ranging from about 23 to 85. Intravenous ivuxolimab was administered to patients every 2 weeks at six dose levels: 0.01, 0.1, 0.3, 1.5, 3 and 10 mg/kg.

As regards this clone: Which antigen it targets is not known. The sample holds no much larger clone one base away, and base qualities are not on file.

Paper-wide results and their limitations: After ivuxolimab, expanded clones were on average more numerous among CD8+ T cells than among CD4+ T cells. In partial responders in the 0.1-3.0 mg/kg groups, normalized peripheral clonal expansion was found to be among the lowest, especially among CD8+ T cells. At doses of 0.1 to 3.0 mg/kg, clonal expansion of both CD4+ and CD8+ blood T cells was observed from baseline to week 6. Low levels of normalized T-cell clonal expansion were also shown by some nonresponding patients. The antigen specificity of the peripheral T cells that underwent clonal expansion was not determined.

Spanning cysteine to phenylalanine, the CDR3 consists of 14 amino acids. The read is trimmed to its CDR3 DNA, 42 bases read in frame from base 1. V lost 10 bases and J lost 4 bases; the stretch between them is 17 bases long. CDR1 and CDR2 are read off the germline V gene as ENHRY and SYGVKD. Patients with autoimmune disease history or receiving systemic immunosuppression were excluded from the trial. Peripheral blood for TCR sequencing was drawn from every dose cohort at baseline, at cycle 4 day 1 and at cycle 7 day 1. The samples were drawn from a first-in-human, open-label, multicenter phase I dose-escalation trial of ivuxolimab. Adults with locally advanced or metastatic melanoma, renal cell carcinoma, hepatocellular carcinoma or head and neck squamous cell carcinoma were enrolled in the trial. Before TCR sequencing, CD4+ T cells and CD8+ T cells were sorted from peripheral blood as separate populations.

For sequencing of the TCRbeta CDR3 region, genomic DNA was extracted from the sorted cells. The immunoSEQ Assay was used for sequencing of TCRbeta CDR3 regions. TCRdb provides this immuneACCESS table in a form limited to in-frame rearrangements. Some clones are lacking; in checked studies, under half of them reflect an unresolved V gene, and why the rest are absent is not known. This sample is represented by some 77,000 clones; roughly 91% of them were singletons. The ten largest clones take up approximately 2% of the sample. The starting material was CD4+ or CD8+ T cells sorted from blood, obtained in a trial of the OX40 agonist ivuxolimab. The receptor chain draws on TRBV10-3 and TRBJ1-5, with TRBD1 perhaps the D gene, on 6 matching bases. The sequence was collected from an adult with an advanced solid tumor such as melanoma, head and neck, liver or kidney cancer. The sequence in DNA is TGTGCCACCCAAGGGGGGACCATTAATCAGCCCCAGCATTTT. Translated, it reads CATQGGTINQPQHF.